The rows below give T cell receptor beta chains drawn from one sample of a study of CD8+ T cells in alopecia areata. This table comes from immunoSEQ multiplex PCR, and its TCRdb copy is limited to in-frame clones, with some not included. This table has around 200,000 clones, 50% to 70% appearing once. Sequencing was performed on CD4+ T cells sorted from blood, taken at week 0. The source of these receptors is a human donor with alopecia areata. Each CDR3 is given with its conserved first and last residue. The D gene is left open where the match is weak. The size of a clone is reported for some rows only, either as once, few or many, or as a class for expanded clones.

d_call j_call v_call clone_size cdr3_length cdr3_aa cdr3_nt
NA TRBJ1-5 TRBV5-1 NA 13 CASSLTINQPQHF TGCGCCAGCAGCTTGACAATCAATCAGCCCCAGCATTTT
NA TRBJ1-1 TRBV5-1 NA 13 CASSPSQGTEAFF TGCGCCAGCAGCCCCTCTCAAGGAACTGAAGCTTTCTTT
TRBD1 TRBJ1-5 TRBV29-1 NA 15 CSVSQATGGNQPQHF TGCAGCGTTTCACAGGCGACAGGGGGCAATCAGCCCCAGCATTTT
NA TRBJ2-1 TRBV2 NA 15 CASSHARGLGHEQFF TGTGCCAGCAGCCACGCCCGGGGCCTCGGGCATGAGCAGTTCTTC
NA TRBJ1-6 TRBV18 NA 15 CASSPIGSQLSPLHF TGTGCCAGCTCACCGATTGGCAGTCAACTTTCACCCCTCCACTTT
NA TRBJ1-5 TRBV6-6 once 13 CASRNGPSEPQHF TGTGCCAGCAGAAACGGGCCCTCGGAGCCCCAGCATTTT
NA TRBJ1-2 TRBV30 few 13 CAWSEQALGGYTF TGTGCCTGGAGTGAACAGGCCCTAGGAGGCTACACCTTC
NA TRBJ1-1 TRBV15 NA 13 CATSNSGNTEAFF TGTGCCACCAGCAACAGTGGGAACACTGAAGCTTTCTTT
TRBD1 TRBJ1-6 TRBV30 NA 13 CAWNGQGNSPLHF TGTGCCTGGAATGGACAGGGTAATTCACCCCTCCACTTT
NA TRBJ2-5 TRBV14 NA 11 CASSRSETQYF TGTGCCAGCAGCCGGAGTGAGACCCAGTACTTC
TRBD2 TRBJ2-2 TRBV5-1 few 16 CASSFRTSGSTGELFF TGCGCCAGCAGCTTCCGGACTAGCGGGTCGACCGGGGAGCTGTTTTTT
NA TRBJ2-3 TRBV30 NA 12 CAWMITQRKQYF TGTGCCTGGATGATCACCCAGAGGAAGCAGTATTTT
TRBD1 TRBJ2-7 TRBV5-6 NA 15 CASSGTGTGGFEQYF TGTGCCAGCAGCGGTACCGGGACAGGGGGATTCGAGCAGTACTTC
NA TRBJ2-1 TRBV7-9 NA 14 CASSPATRYNEQFF TGTGCCAGCAGCCCCGCAACACGGTACAATGAGCAGTTCTTC
NA TRBJ1-5 TRBV30 NA 13 CAWSEEGNQPQHF TGTGCCTGGAGTGAGGAAGGAAATCAGCCCCAGCATTTT
NA TRBJ1-2 TRBV27 NA 14 CASSPDSRPRGYTF TGTGCCAGCAGTCCTGACAGCCGGCCAAGGGGCTACACCTTC
NA TRBJ1-1 TRBV29-1 few 13 CSVTGHRRTEAFF TGCAGCGTAACGGGACACCGACGGACTGAAGCTTTCTTT
TRBD1 TRBJ1-1 TRBV30 NA 13 CAFRGTVNTEAFF TGTGCCTTTAGAGGGACAGTGAACACTGAAGCTTTCTTT
NA TRBJ1-1 TRBV2 NA 10 CASSVREAFF TGTGCCAGCAGTGTCCGAGAAGCTTTCTTT
NA TRBJ2-3 TRBV29-1 NA 14 CSVPPGGGADTQYF TGCAGCGTCCCGCCGGGCGGGGGCGCAGATACGCAGTATTTT
NA TRBJ2-7 TRBV30 NA 11 CAWSSTYEQYF TGTGCCTGGAGTTCCACATACGAGCAGTACTTC
NA TRBJ1-1 TRBV6-1 few 14 CASSVIAMNTEAFF TGTGCCAGCAGTGTAATAGCCATGAACACTGAAGCTTTCTTT
NA TRBJ2-2 TRBV11-2 many 13 CASSSGRSGELFF TGTGCCAGCAGCTCAGGCAGATCCGGGGAGCTGTTTTTT
TRBD1 TRBJ1-2 TRBV7-2 once 13 CASSPQGYGGYTF TGTGCCAGCAGCCCACAGGGGTACGGTGGCTACACCTTC
NA TRBJ1-3 TRBV29-1 NA 14 CSVDSQGMGNTIYF TGCAGCGTTGATTCACAGGGAATGGGAAACACCATATATTTT
NA TRBJ1-2 TRBV2 NA 12 CASTGDSYGYTF TGTGCCAGCACAGGGGACTCCTATGGCTACACCTTC
NA TRBJ1-6 TRBV14 NA 16 CASSQEGPAYNSPLHF TGTGCCAGCAGCCAAGAAGGGCCAGCTTATAATTCACCCCTCCACTTT
NA TRBJ1-2 TRBV19 NA 14 CASSSRDFPYGYTF TGTGCCAGTTCGTCTAGGGACTTCCCTTATGGCTACACCTTC
NA TRBJ1-2 TRBV20-1 NA 11 CSAEGSVGYTF TGCAGTGCCGAGGGGAGCGTGGGCTACACCTTC
TRBD1 TRBJ2-2 TRBV30 NA 14 CAWTRQGGTGELFF TGTGCCTGGACCCGACAGGGGGGGACCGGGGAGCTGTTTTTT
TRBD1 TRBJ2-7 TRBV9 few 15 CASSAAGTGTSEQYF TGTGCCAGCAGTGCGGCTGGGACAGGGACAAGCGAGCAGTACTTC